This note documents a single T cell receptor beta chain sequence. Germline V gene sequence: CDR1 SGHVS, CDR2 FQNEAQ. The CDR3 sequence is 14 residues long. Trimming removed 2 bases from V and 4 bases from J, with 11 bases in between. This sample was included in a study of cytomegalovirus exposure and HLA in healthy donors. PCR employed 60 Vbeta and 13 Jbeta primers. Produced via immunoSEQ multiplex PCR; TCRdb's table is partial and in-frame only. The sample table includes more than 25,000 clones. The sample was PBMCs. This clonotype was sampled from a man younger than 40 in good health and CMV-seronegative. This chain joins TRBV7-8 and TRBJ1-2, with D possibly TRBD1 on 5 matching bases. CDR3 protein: CASSLYGGGYGYTF. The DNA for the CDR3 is TGTGCCAGCAGCTTATATGGGGGGGGCTATGGCTACACCTTC.